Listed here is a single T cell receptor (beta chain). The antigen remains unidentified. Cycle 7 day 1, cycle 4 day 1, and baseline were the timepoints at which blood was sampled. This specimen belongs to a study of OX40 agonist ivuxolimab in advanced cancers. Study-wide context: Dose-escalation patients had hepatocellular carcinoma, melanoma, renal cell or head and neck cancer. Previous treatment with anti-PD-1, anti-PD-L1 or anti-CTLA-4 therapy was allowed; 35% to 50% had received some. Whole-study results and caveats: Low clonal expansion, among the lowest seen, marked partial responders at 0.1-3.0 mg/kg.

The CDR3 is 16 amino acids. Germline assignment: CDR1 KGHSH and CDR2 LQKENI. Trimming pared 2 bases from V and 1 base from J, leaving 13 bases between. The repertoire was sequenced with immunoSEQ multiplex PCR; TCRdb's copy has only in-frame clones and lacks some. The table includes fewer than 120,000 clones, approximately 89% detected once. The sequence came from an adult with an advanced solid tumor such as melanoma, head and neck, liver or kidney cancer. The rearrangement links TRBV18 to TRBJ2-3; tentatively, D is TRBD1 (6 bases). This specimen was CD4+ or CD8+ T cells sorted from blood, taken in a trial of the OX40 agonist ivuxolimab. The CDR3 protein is CASSPKGGSGTDTQYF. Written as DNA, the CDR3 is TGTGCCAGCTCACCAAAAGGGGGTTCGGGCACAGATACGCAGTATTTT.